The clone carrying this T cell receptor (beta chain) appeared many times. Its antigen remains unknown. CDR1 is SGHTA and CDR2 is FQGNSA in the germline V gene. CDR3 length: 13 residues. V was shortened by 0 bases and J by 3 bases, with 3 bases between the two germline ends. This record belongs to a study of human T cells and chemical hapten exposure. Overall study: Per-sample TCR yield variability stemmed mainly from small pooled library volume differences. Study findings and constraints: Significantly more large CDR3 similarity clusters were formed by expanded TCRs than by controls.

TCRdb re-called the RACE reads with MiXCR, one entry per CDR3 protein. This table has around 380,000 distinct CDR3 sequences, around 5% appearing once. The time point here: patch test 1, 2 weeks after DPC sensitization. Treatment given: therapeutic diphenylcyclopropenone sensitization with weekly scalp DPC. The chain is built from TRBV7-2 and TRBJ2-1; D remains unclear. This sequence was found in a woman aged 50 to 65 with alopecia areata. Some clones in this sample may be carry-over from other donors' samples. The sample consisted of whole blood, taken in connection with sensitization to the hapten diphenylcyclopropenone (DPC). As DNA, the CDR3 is TGTGCCAGCAGCTTAGCGAACTACAATGAGCAGTTCTTC. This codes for CASSLANYNEQFF.